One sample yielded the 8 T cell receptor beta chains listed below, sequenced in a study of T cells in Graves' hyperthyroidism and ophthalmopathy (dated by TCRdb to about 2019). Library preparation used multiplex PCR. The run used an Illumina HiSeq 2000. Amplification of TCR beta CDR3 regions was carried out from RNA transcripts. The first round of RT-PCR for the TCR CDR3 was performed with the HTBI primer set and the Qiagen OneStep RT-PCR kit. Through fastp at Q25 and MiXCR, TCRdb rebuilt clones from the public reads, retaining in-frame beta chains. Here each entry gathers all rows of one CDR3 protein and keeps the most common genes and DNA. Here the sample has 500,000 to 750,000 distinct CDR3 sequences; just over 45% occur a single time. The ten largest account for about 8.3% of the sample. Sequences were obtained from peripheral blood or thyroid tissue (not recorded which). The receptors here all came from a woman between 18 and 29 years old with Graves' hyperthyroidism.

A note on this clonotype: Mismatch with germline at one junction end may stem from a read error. CDR3 coding DNA: TGCAGCGTTAGGGGAACGGGACAGGATTACTTC. Translation gives CSVRGTGQDYF. The V call is TRBV29-1, the J call TRBJ1-2; 8 nucleotides line up with TRBD1. Germline CDR1 and CDR2: SQVTM and ANQGSEA. The CDR3 sequence is 11 residues long.

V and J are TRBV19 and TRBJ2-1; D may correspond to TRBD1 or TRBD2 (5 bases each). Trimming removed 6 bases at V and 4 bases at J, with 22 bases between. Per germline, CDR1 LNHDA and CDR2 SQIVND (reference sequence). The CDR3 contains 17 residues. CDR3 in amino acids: CASRGGLGPFDYNEQFF. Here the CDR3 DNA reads TGTGCCAGTAGGGGCGGGTTGGGACCCTTTGATTACAATGAGCAGTTCTTC.

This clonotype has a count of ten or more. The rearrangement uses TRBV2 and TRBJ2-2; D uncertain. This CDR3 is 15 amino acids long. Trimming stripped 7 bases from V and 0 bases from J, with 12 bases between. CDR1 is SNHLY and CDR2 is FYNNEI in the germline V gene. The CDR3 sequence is CASTRAAANTGELFF. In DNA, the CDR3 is TGTGCCAGCACTAGGGCGGCGGCGAACACCGGGGAGCTGTTTTTT.

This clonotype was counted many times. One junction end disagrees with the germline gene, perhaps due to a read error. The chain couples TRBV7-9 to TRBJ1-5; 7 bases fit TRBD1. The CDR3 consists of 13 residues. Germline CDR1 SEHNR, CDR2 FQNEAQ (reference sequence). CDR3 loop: CASSPTGDQPQHF. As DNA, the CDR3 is TGCGCCAGCAGTCCTACAGGGGATCAGCCCCAGCATTTT.

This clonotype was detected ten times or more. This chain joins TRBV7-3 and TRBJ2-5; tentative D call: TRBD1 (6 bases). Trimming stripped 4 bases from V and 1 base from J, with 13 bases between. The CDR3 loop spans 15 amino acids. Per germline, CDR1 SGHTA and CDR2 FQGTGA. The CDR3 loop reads CASSSDRTAQETQYF. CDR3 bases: TGTGCCAGCAGCTCCGATAGGACAGCCCAAGAGACCCAGTACTTC. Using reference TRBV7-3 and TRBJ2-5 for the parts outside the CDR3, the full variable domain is GAGVSQTPSNKVTEKGKYVELRCDPISGHTALYWYRQSLGQGPEFLIYFQGTGAADDSGLPNDRFFAVRPEGSVSTLKIQRTERGDSAVYLCASSSDRTAQETQYFGPGTRLLVL.

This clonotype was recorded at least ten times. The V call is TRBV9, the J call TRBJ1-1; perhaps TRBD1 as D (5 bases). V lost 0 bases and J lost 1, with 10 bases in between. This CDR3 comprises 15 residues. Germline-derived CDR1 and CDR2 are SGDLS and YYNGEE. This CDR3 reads CASSVDNRPNTEAFF. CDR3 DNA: TGTGCCAGCAGCGTAGACAACAGGCCGAACACTGAAGCTTTCTTT.

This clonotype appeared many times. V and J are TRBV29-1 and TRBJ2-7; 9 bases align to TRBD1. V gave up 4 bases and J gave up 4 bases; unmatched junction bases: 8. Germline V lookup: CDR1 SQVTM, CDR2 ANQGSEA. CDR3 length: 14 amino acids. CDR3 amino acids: CSVVFGTGQYEQYF. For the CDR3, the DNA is TGCAGCGTTGTGTTCGGGACAGGGCAGTACGAGCAGTACTTC.

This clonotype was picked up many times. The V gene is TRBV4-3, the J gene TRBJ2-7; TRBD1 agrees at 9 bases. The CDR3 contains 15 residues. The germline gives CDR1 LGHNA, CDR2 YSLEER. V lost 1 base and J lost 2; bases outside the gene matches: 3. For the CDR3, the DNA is TGCGCCAGCAGCCAAGGGGGACAGGGACCCTACGAGCAGTACTTC. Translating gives CASSQGGQGPYEQYF.